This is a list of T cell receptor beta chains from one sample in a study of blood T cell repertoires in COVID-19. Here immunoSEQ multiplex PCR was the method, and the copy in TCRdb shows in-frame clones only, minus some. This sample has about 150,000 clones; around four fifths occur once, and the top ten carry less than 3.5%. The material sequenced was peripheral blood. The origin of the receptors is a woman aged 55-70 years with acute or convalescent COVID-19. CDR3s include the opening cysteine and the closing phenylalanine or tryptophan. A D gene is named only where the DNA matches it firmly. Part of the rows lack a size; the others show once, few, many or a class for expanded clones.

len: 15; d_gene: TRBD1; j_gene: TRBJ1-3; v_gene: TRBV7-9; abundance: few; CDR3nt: TGTGCCAGCAGCTTAAGAACCGGGACAGGGCGGTCCATACATTTT; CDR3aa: CASSLRTGTGRSIHF
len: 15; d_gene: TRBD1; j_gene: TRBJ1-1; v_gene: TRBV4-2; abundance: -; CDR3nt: TGTGCCAGCAGCCCGGGACAGGGGGTCGGGACTGAAGCTTTCTTT; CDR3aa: CASSPGQGVGTEAFF
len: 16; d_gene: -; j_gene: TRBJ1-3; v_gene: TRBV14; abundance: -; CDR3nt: TGTGCCGGCCTCGGAGCCAGGGCCCACTCTGGAAACACCATATATTTT; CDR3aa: CAGLGARAHSGNTIYF
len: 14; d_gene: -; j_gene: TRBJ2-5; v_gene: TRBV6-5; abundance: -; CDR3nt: TGTGCCAGCAGACGGCAGCAGGGTGGGGAGACCCAGTACTTC; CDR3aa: CASRRQQGGETQYF
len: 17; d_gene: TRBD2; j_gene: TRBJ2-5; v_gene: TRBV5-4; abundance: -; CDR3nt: TGTGCCAGCAGCTCTTTAGCGGGGGGCGGGAAGAAAGAGACCCAGTACTTC; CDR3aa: CASSSLAGGGKKETQYF
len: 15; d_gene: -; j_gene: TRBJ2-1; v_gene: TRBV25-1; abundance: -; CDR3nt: TGTGCCAGCAAGGTTCGAACAGGGAGCTACAATGAGCAGTTCTTC; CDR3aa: CASKVRTGSYNEQFF
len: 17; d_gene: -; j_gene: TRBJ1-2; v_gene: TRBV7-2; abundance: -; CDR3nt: TGTGCCAGCAGCCCATATCTCGGGGGGGTTTATGGGGGGGACTACACCTTC; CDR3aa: CASSPYLGGVYGGDYTF
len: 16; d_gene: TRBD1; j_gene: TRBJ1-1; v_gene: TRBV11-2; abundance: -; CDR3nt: TGTGCCAGCAGCTTAGGCCGGGACAGGGTTAACACTGAAGCTTTCTTT; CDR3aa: CASSLGRDRVNTEAFF
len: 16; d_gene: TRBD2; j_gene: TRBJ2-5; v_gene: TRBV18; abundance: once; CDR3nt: TGTGCCAGCTCTCATGGACTAGCCGACCTAGGGGAGACCCAGTACTTC; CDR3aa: CASSHGLADLGETQYF
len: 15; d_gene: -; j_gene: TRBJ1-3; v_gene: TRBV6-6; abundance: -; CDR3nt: TGTGCCAGCAGTTACGACACAGCAAGCGGAAACACCATATATTTT; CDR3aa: CASSYDTASGNTIYF
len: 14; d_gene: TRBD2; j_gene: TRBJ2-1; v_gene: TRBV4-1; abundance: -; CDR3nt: TGCGCCCTTGGGGCGGGGGGGCGATACAATGAGCAGTTCTTC; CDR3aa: CALGAGGRYNEQFF
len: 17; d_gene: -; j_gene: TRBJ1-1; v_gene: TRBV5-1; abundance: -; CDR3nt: TGCGCCAGCAGCCAGCCAGGGGCGCTGGGTAGGAACACTGAAGCTTTCTTT; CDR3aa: CASSQPGALGRNTEAFF
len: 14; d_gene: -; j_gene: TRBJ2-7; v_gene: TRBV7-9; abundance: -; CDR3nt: TGTGCCAGCAGCTTACGAGGAGGTGCCTACGAGCAGTACTTC; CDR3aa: CASSLRGGAYEQYF
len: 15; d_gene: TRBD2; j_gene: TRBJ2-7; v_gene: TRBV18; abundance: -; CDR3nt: TGTGCCAGCTCACCACGGGCTAGCGGCTCCTACGAGCAGTACTTC; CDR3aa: CASSPRASGSYEQYF
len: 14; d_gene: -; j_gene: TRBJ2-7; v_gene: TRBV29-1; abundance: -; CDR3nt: TGCAGCGCCCGGGGGTCCCCGGGGCAAGGCGAGCAGTACTTC; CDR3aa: CSARGSPGQGEQYF
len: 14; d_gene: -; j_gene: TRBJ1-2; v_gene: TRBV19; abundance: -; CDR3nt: TGTGCCAGTGCCCAAGAACCCGGGATGAGGGGCTACACCTTC; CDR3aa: CASAQEPGMRGYTF
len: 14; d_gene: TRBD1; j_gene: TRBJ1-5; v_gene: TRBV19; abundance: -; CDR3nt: TGTGCCAGTACCCCGGACAGGGCCAATCAGCCCCAGCATTTT; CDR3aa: CASTPDRANQPQHF
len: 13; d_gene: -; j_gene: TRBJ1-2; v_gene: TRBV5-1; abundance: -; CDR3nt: TGCGCCAGCAGCCCAGGGGATTCCTATGGCTACACCTTC; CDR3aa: CASSPGDSYGYTF
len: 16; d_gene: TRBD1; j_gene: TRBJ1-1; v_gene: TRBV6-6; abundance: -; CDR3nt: TGTGCCAGCAGTTCCCCGGGACAGGGCCCCGACACTGAAGCTTTCTTT; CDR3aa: CASSSPGQGPDTEAFF
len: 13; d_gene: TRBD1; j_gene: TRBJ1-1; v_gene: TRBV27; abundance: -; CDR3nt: TGTGCCAGCAGTCTCTATGCGGACAGGCGGTCTTTCTTT; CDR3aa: CASSLYADRRSFF
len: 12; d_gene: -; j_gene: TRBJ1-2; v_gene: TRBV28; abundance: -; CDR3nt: TGTGCCAGCAGCCGCAGGGGCTATGGCTACACCTTC; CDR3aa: CASSRRGYGYTF
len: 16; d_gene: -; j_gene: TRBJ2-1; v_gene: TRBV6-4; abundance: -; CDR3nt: TGTGCCAGCAGTGACTCAGACGGGGGTGGCTACAATGAGCAGTTCTTC; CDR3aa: CASSDSDGGGYNEQFF
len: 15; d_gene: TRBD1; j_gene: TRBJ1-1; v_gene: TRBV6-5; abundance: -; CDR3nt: TGTGCCAGCAGTTTTACAGGGGGCGAGAGCACTGAAGCTTTCTTT; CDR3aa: CASSFTGGESTEAFF
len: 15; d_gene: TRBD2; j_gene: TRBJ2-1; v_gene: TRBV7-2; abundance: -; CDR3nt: TGTGCCAGCAGCTTACAGCGGGGGCCACGCAATGAGCAGTTCTTC; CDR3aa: CASSLQRGPRNEQFF
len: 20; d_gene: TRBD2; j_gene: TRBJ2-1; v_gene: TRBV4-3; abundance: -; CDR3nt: TGCGCCAGCAGCCGAAGGGCCGGGACTAGCGGGGGAACCTCCTACAATGAGCAGTTCTTC; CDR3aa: CASSRRAGTSGGTSYNEQFF
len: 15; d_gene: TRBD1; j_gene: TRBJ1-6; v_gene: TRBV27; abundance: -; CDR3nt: TGTGCCAGCAGCCTCCAGACAGGGGTTAATTCACCCCTCCACTTT; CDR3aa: CASSLQTGVNSPLHF